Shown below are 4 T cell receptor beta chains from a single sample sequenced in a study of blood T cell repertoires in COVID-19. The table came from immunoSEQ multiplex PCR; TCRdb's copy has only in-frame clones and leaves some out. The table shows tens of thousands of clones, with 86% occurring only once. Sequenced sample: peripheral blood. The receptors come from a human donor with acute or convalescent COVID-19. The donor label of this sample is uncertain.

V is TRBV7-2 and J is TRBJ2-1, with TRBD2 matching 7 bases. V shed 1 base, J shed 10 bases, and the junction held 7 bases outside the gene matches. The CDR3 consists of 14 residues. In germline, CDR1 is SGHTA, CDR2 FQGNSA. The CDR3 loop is CASSLVGGVIEQFF. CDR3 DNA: TGTGCCAGCAGCTTAGTGGGAGGGGTCATCGAGCAGTTCTTC. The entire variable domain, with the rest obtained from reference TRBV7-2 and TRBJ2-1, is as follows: GAGVSQSPSNKVTEKGKDVELRCDPISGHTALYWYRQSLGQGLEFLIYFQGNSAPDKSGLPSDRFSAERTGGSVSTLTIQRTQQEDSAVYLCASSLVGGVIEQFFGPGTRLTVL.

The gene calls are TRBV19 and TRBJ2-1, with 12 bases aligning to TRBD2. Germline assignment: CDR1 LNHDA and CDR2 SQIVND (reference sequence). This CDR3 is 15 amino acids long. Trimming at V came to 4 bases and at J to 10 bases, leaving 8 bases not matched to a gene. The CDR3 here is CASSTTSGTSGEQFF. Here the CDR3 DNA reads TGTGCCAGTAGTACAACTTCCGGGACTAGCGGGGAGCAGTTCTTC.

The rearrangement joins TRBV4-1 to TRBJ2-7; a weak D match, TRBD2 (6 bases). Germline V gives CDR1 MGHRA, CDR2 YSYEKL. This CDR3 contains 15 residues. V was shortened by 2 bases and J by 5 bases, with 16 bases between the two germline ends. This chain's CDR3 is CASSQFGRLGDEQYF. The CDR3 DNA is TGCGCCAGCAGCCAATTTGGGAGACTAGGTGACGAGCAGTACTTC.

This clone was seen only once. In DNA form, the CDR3 reads TGTGCCAGCAGGGACGGACAGGGGGACCCCCTCCACTTT. Its protein is CASRDGQGDPLHF. This rearrangement joins TRBV6-5 to TRBJ1-6, with 10 bases lining up with TRBD1. V was pared by 6 bases and J by 13 bases, with 6 bases of the junction left unmatched. This CDR3 comprises 13 residues. CDR1 is MNHEY, CDR2 SVGAGI, per germline.